The 29 T cell receptor beta chains below come from one sample, sequenced in a study of blood T cell repertoires in COVID-19. Profiled with immunoSEQ multiplex PCR; TCRdb holds only in-frame clones, not every one. Of 390,000 or so clones in the sample, 85% to 90% were seen once. The material sequenced was PBMCs or T cells enriched from blood (not recorded which). These receptor sequences come from a woman aged 45-60 years who had recovered from COVID-19.

This clone came up a few times. J is TRBJ1-5 and V is TRBV4-3; tentative D call: TRBD1 (5 bases). The germline V gene encodes CDR1 LGHNA and CDR2 YSLEER. The V end was cut by 0 bases, the J end by 5 bases, with 14 bases between. CDR3 length: 16 amino acids. CDR3 coding DNA: TGCGCCAGCAGCCAAGATCCCCCGGGGGAAGATCAGCCCCAGCATTTT. As protein: CASSQDPPGEDQPQHF.

This clone is a singleton in its sample. This chain connects TRBV7-2 to TRBJ1-1; possibly TRBD1 for D (5 bases). Germline-derived CDR1 and CDR2 are SGHTA and FQGNSA. The CDR3 has 13 residues. The V end was cut by 1 base, the J end by 4 bases, with 7 bases between. DNA for the CDR3: TGTGCCAGCAGCTTAGAGGGGCGCACTGAAGCTTTCTTT. Translation: CASSLEGRTEAFF. The variable domain in full, with the rest retrieved from reference TRBV7-2 and TRBJ1-1, is GAGVSQSPSNKVTEKGKDVELRCDPISGHTALYWYRQSLGQGLEFLIYFQGNSAPDKSGLPSDRFSAERTGGSVSTLTIQRTQQEDSAVYLCASSLEGRTEAFFGQGTRLTVV.

The J gene is TRBJ1-2, the V gene TRBV19; 9 bases are a match to TRBD1. V shed 11 bases and J 7 bases; nucleotides not matched to a gene: 11. The CDR3 covers 13 residues. Germline V CDR1 and CDR2: LNHDA, SQIVND (reference sequence). The DNA for the CDR3 is TGTGCCTCAACCGGGACAGGGAGTCTTGGCTACACCTTC. Amino acids: CASTGTGSLGYTF.

The genes are TRBV28 and TRBJ1-1, with D possibly being TRBD1 (6 bases). V was clipped by 5 bases and J by 4 bases, with 17 bases between them. The CDR3 is 15 amino acids. Germline loops: CDR1 MDHEN, CDR2 SYDVKM. CDR3 sequence: CASSAGTSWGTEAFF. Written as DNA, the CDR3 is TGTGCCAGCAGTGCCGGGACATCATGGGGCACTGAAGCTTTCTTT. The full variable domain, in which reference TRBV28 and TRBJ1-1 provide the parts outside the CDR3, is DVKVTQSSRYLVKRTGEKVFLECVQDMDHENMFWYRQDPGLGLRLIYFSYDVKMKEKGDIPEGYSVSREKKERFSLILESASTNQTSMYLCASSAGTSWGTEAFFGQGTRLTVV.

The chain has TRBV28 and TRBJ1-5, with TRBD1 matching 9 bases. V lost 4 bases to trimming and J lost 3 bases; unmatched junction nucleotides: 4. Germline V gene sequence: CDR1 MDHEN, CDR2 SYDVKM. The CDR3 spans 15 residues. The CDR3 is CASSWGQGYNQPQHF. The DNA for the CDR3 is TGTGCCAGCAGTTGGGGACAGGGTTACAATCAGCCCCAGCATTTT.

The V and J genes are TRBV5-1 and TRBJ1-1; D gene uncertain. This CDR3 spans 15 amino acids. The V and J ends lost 0 bases and 1 base respectively, with 10 bases between them. Germline assignment: CDR1 SGHRS and CDR2 YFSETQ. For the CDR3, the DNA is TGCGCCAGCAGCTTGGACATCTTCCCGAACACTGAAGCTTTCTTT. Translating it yields CASSLDIFPNTEAFF.

V is TRBV4-2 and J is TRBJ2-7, with unresolved D. Germline V gene sequence: CDR1 LGHNA, CDR2 YNFKEQ. Trimming took off 0 bases at V and 1 base at J, with 13 bases between the two ends. The CDR3 loop spans 16 amino acids. The CDR3: CASSQDGTSNSYEQYF. DNA of the CDR3: TGTGCCAGCAGCCAAGATGGCACCTCAAATTCCTACGAGCAGTACTTC.

V usage is TRBV3-1 (or the pseudogene TRBV3-2) and J usage is TRBJ1-1; D is possibly TRBD1 (5 bases). The V end was cut by 3 bases, the J end by 1 base, with 15 bases between. CDR3 size: 16 residues. The germline V gene encodes CDR1 LGHDT and CDR2 YNNKEL (reference sequence). The CDR3 region has the DNA TGTGCCAGCAGCCAGAGAACGGGGGTAGCGAACACTGAAGCTTTCTTT. It translates to CASSQRTGVANTEAFF.

The genes are TRBV2 and TRBJ1-2; unclear D gene. Germline lookup yields CDR1 SNHLY and CDR2 FYNNEI. V lost 7 bases, J lost 2 bases, and 8 bases lay in between. The CDR3 extends over 12 amino acids. The CDR3 reads CASTTWNYGYTF. The CDR3, as DNA: TGTGCCAGCACCACTTGGAACTATGGCTACACCTTC.

The chain carries TRBV18 and TRBJ1-1; D unresolved. This CDR3 is built from 14 residues. The V and J ends lost 0 bases and 11 bases respectively, with 16 bases between them. Germline loops: CDR1 KGHSH, CDR2 LQKENI. The CDR3 spells CASSPPTYPGDAFF. The DNA for the CDR3 is TGTGCCAGCTCACCACCTACATATCCCGGGGATGCTTTCTTT.

The J gene is TRBJ2-7, the V gene TRBV10-3, with D maybe TRBD2 (5 bases). The CDR3 has 14 amino acids. Per the germline V gene, CDR1 is ENHRY and CDR2 is SYGVKD. Trimming pared 10 bases from V and 2 bases from J, leaving 18 bases between. CDR3: CATCPREETYEQYF. The DNA for the CDR3 is TGTGCCACCTGCCCGAGGGAAGAGACCTACGAGCAGTACTTC.

This rearrangement joins TRBV27 to TRBJ1-2; 7 bases line up with TRBD1. This CDR3 has 19 residues. Germline CDR1 MNHEY, CDR2 SMNVEV (reference sequence). Trimming at V came to 0 bases and at J to 5 bases, leaving 18 bases not matched to a gene. The CDR3 protein is CASSLSKDRQAMGRYGYTF. DNA for the CDR3: TGTGCCAGCAGTTTATCGAAGGACAGGCAGGCCATGGGGCGGTATGGCTACACCTTC.

The CDR3 spells CASTQTGGRTEAFF. As DNA, the CDR3 is TGTGCCAGCACCCAAACGGGGGGGCGAACTGAAGCTTTCTTT. The chain carries TRBV7-2 and TRBJ1-1; D is perhaps TRBD1 (6 bases). Germline V CDR1 and CDR2: SGHTA, FQGNSA. The CDR3 extends over 14 amino acids. V was cut by 7 bases and J by 5 bases, with 17 bases left in between.

The CDR3 sequence is CASSVTGEGNTIYF. The CDR3 DNA is TGTGCCAGCAGTGTGACAGGTGAAGGAAACACCATATATTTT. V gene TRBV2 combines with J gene TRBJ1-3; D may be TRBD1 (6 bases). V was clipped by 4 bases and J by 4 bases, with 11 bases between them. The germline V gene has CDR1 SNHLY and CDR2 FYNNEI. This CDR3 contains 14 residues.

The CDR3 sequence is CASTGYNEQFF. CDR3 nucleotides: TGTGCCAGTACAGGATACAATGAGCAGTTCTTC. V usage is TRBV27 and J usage is TRBJ2-1; TRBD1 might be the D (5 bases). The ends were cut back, 9 bases at V and 4 bases at J, with 7 bases in the middle. The V gene's germline CDR1 is MNHEY and CDR2 SMNVEV (reference sequence). The CDR3 loop spans 11 amino acids.

V and J are TRBV7-8 and TRBJ1-2; tentatively, D is TRBD1 (6 bases). V lost 5 bases and J lost 4, with 14 bases in between. The CDR3 is made up of 14 amino acids. CDR1 SGHVS and CDR2 FQNEAQ come from the germline V gene. The CDR3 coding sequence is TGTGCCAGCAGCGGAGAGACAGGATTCTATGGCTACACCTTC. Its protein product is CASSGETGFYGYTF.

The sample holds one count of this clone. The CDR3 sequence: CASSPYQSGGGTDTQYF. CDR3 nucleotides: TGTGCCAGCTCACCCTATCAATCAGGGGGCGGTACAGATACGCAGTATTTT. The chain has TRBV18 and TRBJ2-3, with 8 bases lining up with TRBD1. Trimming took 3 bases from V and 3 from J; bases not matched to a gene: 11. Per germline, CDR1 KGHSH and CDR2 LQKENI. The CDR3 length is 17 residues.

The chain has TRBV5-4 and TRBJ2-7; 7 nucleotides align to TRBD1. The CDR3 contains 14 residues. V shed 4 bases and J 0 bases; nucleotides not matched to a gene: 4. CDR1 is SGHNT, CDR2 YYREEE, per germline (reference sequence). CDR3 bases: TGTGCCAGCAGCCCCTGGACAGGCTCCTACGAGCAGTACTTC. As protein: CASSPWTGSYEQYF.

V and J are TRBV9 and TRBJ2-3; D is possibly TRBD2 (6 bases). From germline, CDR1 is SGDLS and CDR2 YYNGEE. CDR3 length equals 15 residues. V lost 0 bases and J lost 4, with 12 bases in between. The CDR3 DNA reads as TGTGCCAGCAGCGTAGGATCCCCGGGGGCAGATACGCAGTATTTT. This sequence encodes CASSVGSPGADTQYF.

The chain joins TRBV6-5 to TRBJ1-3; 8 bases are shared with TRBD1. The CDR3 covers 14 residues. The V gene end was trimmed by 11 bases and the J gene end by 4 bases; junction bases not matched to a gene: 10. The germline V gene encodes CDR1 MNHEY and CDR2 SVGAGI. In DNA form, the CDR3 reads TGTGCCGTTAGGGGGGACAGGACGGGAAACACCATATATTTT. This translates into CAVRGDRTGNTIYF.

Only a few counts were recorded for this clone. The rearrangement links TRBV19 to TRBJ1-5; 7 bases line up with TRBD1. The CDR3 is 17 amino acids. V lost 0 bases, J lost 5 bases, and 10 bases stayed unmatched. The germline V gene has CDR1 LNHDA and CDR2 SQIVND (reference sequence). The CDR3: CASSIETLQGRYQPQHF. For the CDR3, the DNA is TGTGCCAGTAGTATAGAAACCCTACAGGGGAGGTATCAGCCCCAGCATTTT.

The V call is TRBV5-1, the J call TRBJ1-2; 9 bases align to TRBD1. The CDR3 has 18 amino acids. Germline V gives CDR1 SGHRS, CDR2 YFSETQ. V trimming: 3 bases; J trimming: 4 bases; junction bases outside the gene matches: 16. Here the CDR3 reads CASSYSPITGGGVYGYTF. The CDR3 region has the DNA TGCGCCAGCAGCTACTCGCCAATAACAGGGGGCGGGGTCTATGGCTACACCTTC.

In DNA form, the CDR3 reads TGTGCCAGCAGTGGGGACAGGGTCGTTGGAAACACCATATATTTT. Translating it yields CASSGDRVVGNTIYF. V is TRBV2 and J is TRBJ1-3; TRBD1 agrees at 9 bases. Germline CDR1 SNHLY, CDR2 FYNNEI. V lost 4 bases, J lost 3 bases, and 4 bases stayed unmatched. This CDR3 comprises 15 residues.

The genes are TRBV15 and TRBJ1-2; 9 nucleotides match TRBD1. CDR3 length: 13 amino acids. V dropped 5 bases and J dropped 8; count of bases not matched to a gene: 6. The germline V gene encodes CDR1 LNHNV and CDR2 YYDKDF (reference sequence). CDR3 DNA sequence: TGTGCCACCAGCCGAGGGACAGGGTTGGGCTACACCTTC. Translated: CATSRGTGLGYTF.

V gene TRBV28 combines with J gene TRBJ1-2; 8 bases line up with TRBD1. V gave up 4 bases and J gave up 8 bases; unmatched junction bases: 12. CDR1 and CDR2 from the germline V gene are MDHEN and SYDVKM. This CDR3 is built from 15 residues. CDR3 sequence: CASSSGGQGAKGYTF. CDR3 DNA sequence: TGTGCCAGCAGTTCCGGTGGGCAGGGGGCGAAAGGCTACACCTTC.

This clone was found once. The chain employs TRBV12-5 and TRBJ2-1, with TRBD1 matching over 9 bases. The CDR3 runs 20 residues. CDR1 LGHNT and CDR2 FRNRAP come from the germline V gene. After removal of 0 bases from V and 2 bases from J, the junction contained 14 bases not matched to a gene. As DNA, the CDR3 is TGTGCTAGTGGTTTGGTCAAACCCTCAACAGGGGGCAGGACCTACAATGAGCAGTTCTTC. Translating it yields CASGLVKPSTGGRTYNEQFF. Full variable domain (outside the CDR3, taken from reference TRBV12-5 and TRBJ2-1): DARVTQTPRHKVTEMGQEVTMRCQPILGHNTVFWYRQTMMQGLELLAYFRNRAPLDDSGMPKDRFSAEMPDATLATLKIQPSEPRDSAVYFCASGLVKPSTGGRTYNEQFFGPGTRLTVL.

The rearrangement links TRBV5-1 to TRBJ1-1, with D uncertain. The V and J ends lost 7 bases and 5 bases respectively, with 15 bases between them. CDR3 length equals 13 residues. CDR1 and CDR2 (germline): SGHRS, YFSETQ. In DNA, the CDR3 is TGCGCCAGCTACAATATCGGGGTTACTGAAGCTTTCTTT. This translates into CASYNIGVTEAFF.

The chain uses TRBV6-5 and TRBJ1-2, with 8 bases fitting TRBD1. From germline, CDR1 is MNHEY and CDR2 SVGAGI. The CDR3 is 14 residues long. V shed 4 bases, J shed 2 bases, and the junction held 3 bases outside the gene matches. CDR3 DNA: TGTGCCAGCAGTTGGCGACAGGGGAACTATGGCTACACCTTC. It codes for CASSWRQGNYGYTF.

J is TRBJ1-3 and V is TRBV11-2; D unresolved. Trimming stripped 5 bases from V and 2 bases from J, with 10 bases between. Germline CDR1 and CDR2: SGHAT and FQNNGV. This CDR3 has 14 residues. As DNA, the CDR3 is TGTGCCAGCAGCACTTCAAGCCCTGGAAACACCATATATTTT. This gives the protein CASSTSSPGNTIYF.